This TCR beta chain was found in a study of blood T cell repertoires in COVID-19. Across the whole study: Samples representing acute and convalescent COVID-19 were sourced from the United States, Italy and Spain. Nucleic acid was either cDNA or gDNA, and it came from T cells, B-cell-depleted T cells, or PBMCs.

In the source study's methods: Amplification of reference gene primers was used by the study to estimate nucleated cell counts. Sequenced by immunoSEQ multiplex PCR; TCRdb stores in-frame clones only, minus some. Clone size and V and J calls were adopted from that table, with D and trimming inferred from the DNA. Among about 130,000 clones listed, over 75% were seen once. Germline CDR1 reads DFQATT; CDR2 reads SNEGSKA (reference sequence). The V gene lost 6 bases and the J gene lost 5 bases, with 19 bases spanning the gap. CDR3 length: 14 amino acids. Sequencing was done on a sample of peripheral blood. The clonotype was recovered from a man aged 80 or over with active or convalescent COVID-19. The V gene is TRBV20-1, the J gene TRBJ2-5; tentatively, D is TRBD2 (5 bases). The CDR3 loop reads CSASGYSVAETQYF. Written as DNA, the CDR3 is TGCAGTGCCAGTGGTTATAGCGTTGCGGAGACCCAGTACTTC.